This TCR beta chain appears in the sequencing data of a study of T cells in Graves' hyperthyroidism and ophthalmopathy. This clonotype appeared a few times. Authors of the study amplified TCR beta CDR3 regions from RNA transcripts. RT-PCR in the first round (using the HTBI primer set) targeted the TCR CDR3. TCRdb fed the multiplex PCR reads into MiXCR, producing one record per CDR3 protein. The repertoire has hundreds of thousands of distinct CDR3 sequences, around 17% of them found once; the top ten carry roughly 18%. Germline lookup yields CDR1 MNHEY and CDR2 SVGAGI. Trimming took 0 bases from V and 5 from J; bases not matched to a gene: 10. This CDR3 contains 17 residues. Uncontrolled infection, other autoimmune disease, pregnancy or lactation led to exclusion.

The source is a woman in her late teens or twenties with Graves' hyperthyroidism. The sample consisted of blood. The chain joins TRBV6-5 to TRBJ2-3; 8 nucleotides agree with TRBD2. The CDR3 DNA is TGTGCCAGCAGTTACTCCCTAGTGGGTACTAGCGGAGATACGCAGTATTTT. It translates to CASSYSLVGTSGDTQYF.